The 5 T cell receptor beta chains below all came from one sample that was sequenced in a study of T cell responses to AZD1222 COVID-19 vaccine. Profiled with immunoSEQ multiplex PCR; TCRdb holds only in-frame clones, not every one. The sample consists of roughly 80,000 clones, 75% to 95% of them appearing once. Here the sequenced sample was peripheral blood, taken 28 days after the second AZD1222 dose. These receptors were collected from an adult who received the AZD1222 COVID-19 vaccine.

This rearrangement joins TRBV10-2 to TRBJ2-1; D is unresolved. V gave up 2 bases and J gave up 6 bases, with 8 bases separating them. The CDR3 length is 13 residues. CDR1 is WSHSY and CDR2 is SAAADI in the germline V gene. The CDR3 DNA sequence: TGCGCCAGCAGTGAGCTACCACCCAATGAGCAGTTCTTC. Translation: CASSELPPNEQFF.

The chain combines TRBV5-1 with TRBJ2-3; 12 nucleotides agree with TRBD2. V gave up 4 bases and J gave up 3 bases; unmatched junction bases: 6. This CDR3 is 16 amino acids long. Germline CDR1 is SGHRS and CDR2 is YFSETQ. CDR3: CASSRASGGATDTQYF. The CDR3 DNA reads TGCGCCAGCAGCCGCGCTAGCGGGGGGGCAACAGATACGCAGTATTTT.

The rearrangement uses TRBV4-2 and TRBJ1-2, with TRBD1 as a possible D gene (5 bases). Trimming removed 6 bases from V and 2 bases from J, with 13 bases in between. Germline assignment: CDR1 LGHNA and CDR2 YNFKEQ. This CDR3 is 14 amino acids long. The CDR3 coding sequence is TGTGCCAGCAGACAGGACGCCATGAACTATGGCTACACCTTC. Translation: CASRQDAMNYGYTF.

The CDR3: CASSLDSLTDTQYF. The CDR3 bases are TGTGCCAGCAGCTTGGACAGCCTCACAGATACGCAGTATTTT. V is TRBV5-4 and J is TRBJ2-3; D is unclear. Looked up from germline, CDR1 is SGHNT and CDR2 is YYREEE (reference sequence). The CDR3 runs 14 residues. The V and J ends lost 0 bases and 2 bases respectively, with 7 bases between them. The full variable domain, in which reference TRBV5-4 and TRBJ2-3 provide the parts outside the CDR3, is ETGVTQSPTHLIKTRGQQVTLRCSSQSGHNTVSWYQQALGQGPQFIFQYYREEENGRGNFPPRFSGLQFPNYSSELNVNALELDDSALYLCASSLDSLTDTQYFGPGTRLTVL.

The genes are TRBV5-1 and TRBJ1-1; D perhaps matches TRBD1 (6 bases). Between the trimmed V and J ends, which lost 0 bases and 0 bases, there was a span of 18 bases. CDR1 is SGHRS, CDR2 YFSETQ, per germline. The CDR3 spans 18 residues. The chain's CDR3 is CASSLGPAGAEMNTEAFF. The DNA for the CDR3 is TGCGCCAGCAGCTTGGGTCCGGCAGGGGCGGAGATGAACACTGAAGCTTTCTTT.